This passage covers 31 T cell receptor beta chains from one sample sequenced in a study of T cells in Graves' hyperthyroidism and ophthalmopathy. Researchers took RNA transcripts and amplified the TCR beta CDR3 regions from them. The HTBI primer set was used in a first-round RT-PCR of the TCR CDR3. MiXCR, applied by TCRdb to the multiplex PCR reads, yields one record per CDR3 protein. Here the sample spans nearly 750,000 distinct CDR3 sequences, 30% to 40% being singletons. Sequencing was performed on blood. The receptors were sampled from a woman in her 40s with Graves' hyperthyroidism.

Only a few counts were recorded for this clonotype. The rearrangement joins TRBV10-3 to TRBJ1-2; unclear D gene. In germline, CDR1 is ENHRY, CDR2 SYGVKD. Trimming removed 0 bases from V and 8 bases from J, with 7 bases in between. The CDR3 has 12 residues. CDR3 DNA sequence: TGTGCCATCAGTGAGTCGACTGGGGGCTACACCTTC. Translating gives CAISESTGGYTF.

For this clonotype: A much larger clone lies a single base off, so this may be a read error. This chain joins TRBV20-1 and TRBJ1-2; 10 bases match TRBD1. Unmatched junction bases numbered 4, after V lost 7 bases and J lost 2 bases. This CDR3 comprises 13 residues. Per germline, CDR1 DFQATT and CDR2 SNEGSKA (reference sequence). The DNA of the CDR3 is TGCAGTGGCTGGGACAGGGGAAACTATGGCTACACCTTC. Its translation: CSGWDRGNYGYTF.

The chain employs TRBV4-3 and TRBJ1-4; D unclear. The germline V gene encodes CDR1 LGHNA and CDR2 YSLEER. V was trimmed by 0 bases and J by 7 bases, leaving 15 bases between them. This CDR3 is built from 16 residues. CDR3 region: CASSQDYRSSLEKLFF. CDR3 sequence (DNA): TGCGCCAGCAGCCAAGATTATCGGAGTTCCCTTGAAAAACTGTTTTTT.

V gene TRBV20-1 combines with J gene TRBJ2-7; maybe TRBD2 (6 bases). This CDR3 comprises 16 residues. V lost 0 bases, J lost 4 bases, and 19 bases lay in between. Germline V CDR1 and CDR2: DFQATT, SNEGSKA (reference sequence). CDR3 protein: CSARDQEGRGKYEQYF. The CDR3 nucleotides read TGCAGTGCTAGAGATCAAGAGGGGCGCGGGAAATACGAGCAGTACTTC.

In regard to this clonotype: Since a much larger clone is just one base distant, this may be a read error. The CDR3 sequence: CSARLWGRGTHVYGYTF. The CDR3 DNA is TGCAGTGCTAGACTGTGGGGCAGGGGGACCCACGTCTATGGCTACACCTTC. V is TRBV20-1 and J is TRBJ1-2; 7 bases align to TRBD1. This CDR3 has 17 residues. Per the germline V gene, CDR1 is DFQATT and CDR2 is SNEGSKA (reference sequence). With V trimmed by 2 bases and J by 4 bases, 16 bases remained unmatched.

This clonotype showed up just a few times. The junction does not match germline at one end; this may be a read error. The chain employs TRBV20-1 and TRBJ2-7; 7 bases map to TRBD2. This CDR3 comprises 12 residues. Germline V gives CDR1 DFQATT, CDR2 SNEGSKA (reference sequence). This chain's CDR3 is CSARDSGGSYWF. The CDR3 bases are TGCAGTGCTAGAGATTCGGGCGGGAGTTACTGGTTC.

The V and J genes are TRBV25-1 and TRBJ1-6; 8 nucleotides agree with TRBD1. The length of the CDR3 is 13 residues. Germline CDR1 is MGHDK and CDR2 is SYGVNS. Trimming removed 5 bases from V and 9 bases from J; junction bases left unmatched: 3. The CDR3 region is CASSWTGSSPLHF. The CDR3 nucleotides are TGTGCCAGCAGTTGGACAGGGTCTTCACCCCTCCACTTT.

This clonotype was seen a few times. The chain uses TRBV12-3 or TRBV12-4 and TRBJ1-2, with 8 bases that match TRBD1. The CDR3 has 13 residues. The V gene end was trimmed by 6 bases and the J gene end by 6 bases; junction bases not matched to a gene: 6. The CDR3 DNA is TGTGCCAGCAGGCCAGGGGGCGCGAATGGCTACACCTTC. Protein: CASRPGGANGYTF.

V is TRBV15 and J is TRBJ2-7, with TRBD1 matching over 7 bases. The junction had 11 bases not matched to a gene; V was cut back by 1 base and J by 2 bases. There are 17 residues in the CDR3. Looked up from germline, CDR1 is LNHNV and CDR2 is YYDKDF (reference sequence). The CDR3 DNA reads TGTGCCACCAGCAGAGGGGTCCGGGACAGTATCGCCTACGAGCAGTACTTC. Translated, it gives CATSRGVRDSIAYEQYF.

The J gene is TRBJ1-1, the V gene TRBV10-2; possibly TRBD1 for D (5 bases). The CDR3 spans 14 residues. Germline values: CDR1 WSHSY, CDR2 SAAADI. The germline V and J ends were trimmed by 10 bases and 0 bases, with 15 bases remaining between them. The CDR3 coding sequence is TGCGCCACCCTGGTGGGGACCATGAACACTGAAGCTTTCTTT. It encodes CATLVGTMNTEAFF.

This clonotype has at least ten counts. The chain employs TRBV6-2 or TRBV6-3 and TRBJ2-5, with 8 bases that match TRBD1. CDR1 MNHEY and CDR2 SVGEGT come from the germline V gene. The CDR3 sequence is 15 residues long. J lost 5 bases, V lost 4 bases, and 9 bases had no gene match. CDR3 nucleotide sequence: TGTGCCAGCAGTTCGATCGGACAGGGTATGGAGACCCAGTACTTC. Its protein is CASSSIGQGMETQYF.

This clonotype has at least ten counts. CDR3 sequence: CSVGETEDPGYTF. In DNA form, the CDR3 reads TGCAGCGTTGGGGAAACGGAAGATCCTGGCTACACCTTC. The V call is TRBV29-1, the J call TRBJ1-2; no clear D. Per the germline V gene, CDR1 is SQVTM and CDR2 is ANQGSEA. CDR3 length equals 13 residues. V was cut by 4 bases and J by 7 bases, with 16 bases left in between.

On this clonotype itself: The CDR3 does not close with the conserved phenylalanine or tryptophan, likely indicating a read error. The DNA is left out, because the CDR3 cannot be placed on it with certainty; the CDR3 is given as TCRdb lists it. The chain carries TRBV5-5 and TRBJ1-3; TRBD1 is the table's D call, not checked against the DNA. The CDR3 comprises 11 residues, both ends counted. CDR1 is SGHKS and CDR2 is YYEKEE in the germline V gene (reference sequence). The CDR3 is CASSQVGLGHS.

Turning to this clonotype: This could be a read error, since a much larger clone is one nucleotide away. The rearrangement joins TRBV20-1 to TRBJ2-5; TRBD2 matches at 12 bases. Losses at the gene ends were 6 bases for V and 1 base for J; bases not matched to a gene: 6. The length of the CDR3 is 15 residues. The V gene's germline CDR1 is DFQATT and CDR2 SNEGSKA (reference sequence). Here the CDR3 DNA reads TGCAGTGCGATGACTAGCGGGGGCTCCCAAGAGACCCAGTACTTC. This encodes CSAMTSGGSQETQYF.

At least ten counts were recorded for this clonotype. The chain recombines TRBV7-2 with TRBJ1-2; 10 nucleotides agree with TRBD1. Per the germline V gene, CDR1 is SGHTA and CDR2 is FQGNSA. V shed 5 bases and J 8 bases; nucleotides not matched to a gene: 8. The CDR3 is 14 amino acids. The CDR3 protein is CASSPWTGGSGYTF. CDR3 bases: TGTGCCAGCAGCCCTTGGACAGGGGGAAGCGGCTACACCTTC.

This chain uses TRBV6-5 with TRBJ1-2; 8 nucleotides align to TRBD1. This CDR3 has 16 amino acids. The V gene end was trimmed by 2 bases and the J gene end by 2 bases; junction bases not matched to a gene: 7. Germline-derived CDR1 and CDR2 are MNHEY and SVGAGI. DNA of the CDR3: TGTGCCAGCAGTTACATCAGGACAGGGTCCAACTATGGCTACACCTTC. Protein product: CASSYIRTGSNYGYTF.

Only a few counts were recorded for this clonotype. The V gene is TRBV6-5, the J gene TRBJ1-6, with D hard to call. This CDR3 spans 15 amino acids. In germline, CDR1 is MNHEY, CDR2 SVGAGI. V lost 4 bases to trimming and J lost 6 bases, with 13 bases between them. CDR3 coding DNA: TGTGCCAGCAGTTCCATAGGGCCCGGTAATTCACCCCTCCACTTT. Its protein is CASSSIGPGNSPLHF.

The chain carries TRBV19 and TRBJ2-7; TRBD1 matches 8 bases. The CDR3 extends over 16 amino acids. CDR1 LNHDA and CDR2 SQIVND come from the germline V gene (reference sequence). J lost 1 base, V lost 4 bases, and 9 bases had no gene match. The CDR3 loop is CASSKGQGDSSYEQYF. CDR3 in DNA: TGTGCCAGTAGTAAAGGACAGGGAGATTCATCCTACGAGCAGTACTTC.

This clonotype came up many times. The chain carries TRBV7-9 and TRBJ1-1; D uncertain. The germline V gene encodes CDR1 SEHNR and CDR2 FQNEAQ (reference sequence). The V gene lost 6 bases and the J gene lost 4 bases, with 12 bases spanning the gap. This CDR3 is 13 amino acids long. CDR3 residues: CASRAVGLTEAFF. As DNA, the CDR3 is TGTGCCAGCAGGGCCGTAGGGCTCACTGAAGCTTTCTTT.

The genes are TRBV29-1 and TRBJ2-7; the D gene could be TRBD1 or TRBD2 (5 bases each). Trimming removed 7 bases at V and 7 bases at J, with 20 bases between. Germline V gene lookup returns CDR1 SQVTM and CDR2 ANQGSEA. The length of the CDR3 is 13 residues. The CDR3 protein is CSALGQGVGEQYF. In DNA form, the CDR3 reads TGCAGCGCCCTTGGGCAGGGAGTAGGAGAGCAGTACTTC.

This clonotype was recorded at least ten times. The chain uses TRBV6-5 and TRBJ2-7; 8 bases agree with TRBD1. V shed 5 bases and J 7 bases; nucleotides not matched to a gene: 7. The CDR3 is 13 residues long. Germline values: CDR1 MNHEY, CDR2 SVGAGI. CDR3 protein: CASSPTTGEEQYF. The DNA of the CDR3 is TGTGCCAGCAGTCCAACGACAGGGGAGGAGCAGTACTTC.

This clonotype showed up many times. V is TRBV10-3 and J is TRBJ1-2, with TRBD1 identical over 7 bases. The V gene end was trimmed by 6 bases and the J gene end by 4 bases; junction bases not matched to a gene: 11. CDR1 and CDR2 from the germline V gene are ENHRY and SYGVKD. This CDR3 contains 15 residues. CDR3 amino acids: CAIREEQGKGYGYTF. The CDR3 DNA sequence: TGTGCCATCAGAGAAGAACAGGGGAAGGGCTATGGCTACACCTTC.

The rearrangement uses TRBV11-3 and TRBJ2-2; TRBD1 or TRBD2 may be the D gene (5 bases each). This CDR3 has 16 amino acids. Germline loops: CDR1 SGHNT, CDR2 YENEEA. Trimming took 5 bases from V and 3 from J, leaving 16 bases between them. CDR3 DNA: TGTGCCAGCAGCCCCCTCGGGACGGATTACACCGGGGAGCTGTTTTTT. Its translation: CASSPLGTDYTGELFF.

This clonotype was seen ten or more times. As DNA, the CDR3 is TGTGCCAGCAGCCAAACTTATTACAGGAACACTGAAGCTTTCTTT. Protein product: CASSQTYYRNTEAFF. This chain links TRBV6-5 with TRBJ1-1; no firm D call. Trimming took 6 bases from V and 1 from J, leaving 15 bases between them. Germline V lookup: CDR1 MNHEY, CDR2 SVGAGI. The CDR3 is made up of 15 amino acids.

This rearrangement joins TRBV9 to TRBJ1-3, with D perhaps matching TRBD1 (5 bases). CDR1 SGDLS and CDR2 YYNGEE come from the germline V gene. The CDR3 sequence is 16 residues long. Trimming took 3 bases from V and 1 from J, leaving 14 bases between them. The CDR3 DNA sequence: TGTGCCAGCAGCGGGCTTGGGACTCTGTCTGGAAACACCATATATTTT. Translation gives CASSGLGTLSGNTIYF.

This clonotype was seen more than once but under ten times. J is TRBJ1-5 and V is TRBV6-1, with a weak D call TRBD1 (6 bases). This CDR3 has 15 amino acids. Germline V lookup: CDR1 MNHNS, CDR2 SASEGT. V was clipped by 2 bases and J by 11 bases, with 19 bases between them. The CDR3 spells CASSETSGADLSQHF. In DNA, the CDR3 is TGTGCCAGCAGTGAAACGTCAGGGGCCGATCTTTCCCAGCATTTT.

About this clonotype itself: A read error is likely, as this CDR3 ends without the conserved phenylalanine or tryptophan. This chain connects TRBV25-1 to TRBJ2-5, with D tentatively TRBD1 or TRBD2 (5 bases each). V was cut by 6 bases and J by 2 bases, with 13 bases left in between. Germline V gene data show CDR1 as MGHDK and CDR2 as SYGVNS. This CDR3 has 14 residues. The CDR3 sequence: CASSSGRTQETQYL. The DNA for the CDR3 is TGTGCCAGCAGCTCGGGACGGACTCAAGAGACCCAGTACTTG.

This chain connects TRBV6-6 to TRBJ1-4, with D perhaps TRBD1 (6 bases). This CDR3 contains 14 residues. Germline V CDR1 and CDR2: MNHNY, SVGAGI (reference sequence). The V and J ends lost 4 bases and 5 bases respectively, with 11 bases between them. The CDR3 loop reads CASSSRGGNEKLFF. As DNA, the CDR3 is TGTGCCAGCAGTTCCAGGGGCGGGAATGAAAAACTGTTTTTT.

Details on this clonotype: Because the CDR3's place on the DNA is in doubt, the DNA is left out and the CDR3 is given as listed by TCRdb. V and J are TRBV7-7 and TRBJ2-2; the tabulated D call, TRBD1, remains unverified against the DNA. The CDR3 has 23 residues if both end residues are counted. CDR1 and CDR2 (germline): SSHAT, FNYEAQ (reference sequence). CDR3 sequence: CASSPTSGANVLTFGAGTGELFF.

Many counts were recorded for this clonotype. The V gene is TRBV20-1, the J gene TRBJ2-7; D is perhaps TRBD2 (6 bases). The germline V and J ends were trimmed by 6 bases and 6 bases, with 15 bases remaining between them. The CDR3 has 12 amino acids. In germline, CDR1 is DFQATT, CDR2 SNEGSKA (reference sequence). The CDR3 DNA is TGCAGTGCCCCAAGGGCGGGGTCCGAGCAGTACTTC. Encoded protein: CSAPRAGSEQYF.

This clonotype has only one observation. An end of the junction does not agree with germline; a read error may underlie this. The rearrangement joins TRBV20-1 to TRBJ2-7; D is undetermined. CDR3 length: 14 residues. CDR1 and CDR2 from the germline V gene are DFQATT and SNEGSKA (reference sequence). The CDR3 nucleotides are TGCAGAGCTAGAGAGGCCCAGGAGCAATACGAGCAGTACTTC. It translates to CRAREAQEQYEQYF.